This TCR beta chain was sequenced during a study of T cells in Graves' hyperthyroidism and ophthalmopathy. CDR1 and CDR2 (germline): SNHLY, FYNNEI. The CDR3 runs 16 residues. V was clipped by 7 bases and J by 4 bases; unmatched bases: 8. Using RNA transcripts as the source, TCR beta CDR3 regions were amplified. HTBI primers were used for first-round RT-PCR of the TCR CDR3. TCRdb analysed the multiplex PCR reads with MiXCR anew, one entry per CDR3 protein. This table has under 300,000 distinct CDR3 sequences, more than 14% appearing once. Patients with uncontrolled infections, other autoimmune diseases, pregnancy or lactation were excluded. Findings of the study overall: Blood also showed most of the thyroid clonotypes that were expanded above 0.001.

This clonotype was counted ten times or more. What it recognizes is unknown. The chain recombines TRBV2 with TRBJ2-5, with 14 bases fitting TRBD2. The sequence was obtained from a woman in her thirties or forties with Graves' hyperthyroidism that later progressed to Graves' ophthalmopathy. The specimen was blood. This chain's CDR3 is CASMGGLAGDSETQYF. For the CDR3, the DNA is TGTGCCAGCATGGGGGGACTAGCGGGAGACTCAGAGACCCAGTACTTC.